These T cell receptor beta chains were read from a single sample in a study of CD8+CD57+ T cells in acquired aplastic anemia. One entry per CDR3 protein results from TCRdb running MiXCR on the reads. Here the sample spans some 200,000 distinct CDR3 sequences, 61% being singletons. Sequences were obtained from sorted CD4+, CD8+, or CD8+CD57+ T cells (not recorded which) from PBMCs. These receptors all stem from a human donor in good health. CDR3s include the opening cysteine and the closing phenylalanine or tryptophan. D genes are given only for firm matches. Rows may omit the clone size; those that give it use once, few, many or a size class.

TRBJ2-2 | NA | TRBD2 | TRBV9 | CASSASGTSGGAGELFF | TGTGCCAGCAGCGCATCCGGGACTAGCGGGGGGGCCGGGGAGCTGTTTTTT
TRBJ2-5 | NA | NA | TRBV2 | CASSASTGRGETQYF | TGTGCCAGCAGTGCTTCGACAGGGAGGGGGGAGACCCAGTACTTC
TRBJ1-5 | NA | NA | TRBV10-3 | CAISEVGQAPQMSNQPQHF | TGTGCCATCAGTGAGGTGGGGCAGGCTCCCCAAATGAGCAATCAGCCCCAGCATTTT
TRBJ1-5 | NA | TRBD1 | TRBV2 | CASSRGTGNNQPQHF | TGTGCCAGCAGTAGAGGGACAGGGAACAATCAGCCCCAGCATTTT
TRBJ2-2 | once | TRBD1 | TRBV12-3/TRBV12-4 | CASSYRGVGTGELFF | TGTGCCAGCAGCTACAGGGGGGTTGGCACCGGGGAGCTGTTTTTT
TRBJ2-1 | many | TRBD2 | TRBV20-1 | CSARARTSHEQFF | TGCAGTGCTAGAGCTAGGACTAGTCATGAGCAGTTCTTC
TRBJ1-1 | NA | NA | TRBV2 | CASSEASEVMNTEAFF | TGTGCCAGCAGTGAAGCGTCTGAGGTGATGAACACTGAAGCTTTCTTT
TRBJ2-2 | many | TRBD1 | TRBV19 | CASSTRDSLVNTGELFF | TGTGCCAGTAGTACTCGGGACAGCTTAGTGAACACCGGGGAGCTGTTTTTT
TRBJ1-3 | NA | NA | TRBV5-1 | CASSLVSGPTYGNTIYF | TGCGCCAGCAGCTTGGTTTCCGGACCAACTTATGGAAACACCATATATTTT
TRBJ2-1 | few | TRBD2 | TRBV27 | CASSSDSLAGGTYNEQFF | TGTGCCAGCAGTTCGGACAGCCTAGCGGGGGGGACCTACAATGAGCAGTTCTTC
TRBJ2-7 | NA | TRBD2 | TRBV7-2 | CASSPATSGRYEQYF | TGTGCCAGCAGCCCTGCGACTAGCGGGCGGTACGAGCAGTACTTC
TRBJ2-1 | once | NA | TRBV5-1 | CASRQSQVPFF | TGCGCCAGCCGGCAGAGCCAAGTACCGTTCTTC
TRBJ2-5 | many | TRBD2 | TRBV10-3 | CAISLSGSTETQYF | TGTGCCATCAGCCTTAGCGGGAGTACAGAGACCCAGTACTTC
TRBJ2-1 | NA | NA | TRBV6-2/TRBV6-3 | CASSTRRSQFF | TGTGCCAGCAGTACCAGGCGATCACAGTTCTTC
TRBJ2-7 | NA | NA | TRBV10-1 | CASSYRLLYSYEQYF | TGCGCCAGCAGTTACAGGCTCCTATACTCCTACGAGCAGTACTTC
TRBJ1-6 | NA | NA | TRBV7-7 | CATSSSGSGNSPLHF | TGTGCCACCAGCAGTTCGGGGTCTGGTAATTCACCCCTCCACTTT
TRBJ2-7 | few | TRBD2 | TRBV19 | CASSTPGGCYEQYF | TGTGCCAGTAGTACCCCGGGGGGATGCTACGAGCAGTACTTC
TRBJ2-7 | NA | NA | TRBV5-5 | CASSPRQDSGEQYF | TGTGCCAGCAGCCCGCGACAGGACTCGGGCGAGCAGTACTTC
TRBJ2-1 | NA | NA | TRBV7-2 | CASSRRRENNEQFF | TGTGCCAGCAGCCGACGCCGGGAGAACAATGAGCAGTTCTTC
TRBJ1-2 | NA | TRBD1 | TRBV5-1 | CASSTRQGGGYTF | TGCGCCAGCAGCACCCGACAGGGAGGTGGCTACACCTTC
TRBJ1-3 | NA | NA | TRBV9 | CASSVGQGNTIYF | TGTGCCAGCAGCGTAGGACAGGGAAACACCATATATTTT
TRBJ2-7 | NA | NA | TRBV9 | CASSVGLGSGDYEQYF | TGTGCCAGCAGCGTAGGACTTGGGTCAGGGGACTACGAGCAGTACTTC
TRBJ1-2 | NA | TRBD1 | TRBV7-8 | CASSPGQGGAAGYTF | TGTGCCAGCAGCCCTGGACAGGGGGGGGCAGCTGGCTACACCTTC
TRBJ1-1 | NA | NA | TRBV20-1 | CSAMGTAENTEAFF | TGCAGTGCTATGGGGACGGCGGAAAACACTGAAGCTTTCTTT
TRBJ1-6 | once | NA | TRBV5-1 | CASSLGRNNSPLHF | TGCGCCAGCAGCTTAGGGCGGAACAATTCACCCCTCCACTTT
TRBJ2-2 | NA | TRBD2 | TRBV7-8 | CASSEKTSGGNGELFF | TGTGCCAGCAGCGAAAAGACTAGCGGGGGGAACGGGGAGCTGTTTTTT
TRBJ1-1 | few | NA | TRBV20-1 | CSASRGRGTEAFF | TGCAGTGCTAGCAGGGGCAGGGGCACTGAAGCTTTCTTT
TRBJ2-5 | NA | TRBD2 | TRBV7-6 | CASSMRPAGQETQYF | TGTGCCAGCAGTATGAGGCCAGCGGGGCAAGAGACCCAGTACTTC
TRBJ1-2 | NA | NA | TRBV10-2 | CASSGVRATSYTF | TGCGCCAGCAGTGGAGTGAGGGCGACAAGCTACACCTTC
TRBJ2-7 | many | NA | TRBV25-1 | CASSEYLGGSRSYEQYF | TGTGCCAGCAGTGAATATCTGGGCGGATCACGTTCCTACGAGCAGTACTTC
TRBJ2-3 | NA | NA | TRBV15 | CATSRVGAGLSDAQYF | TGTGCCACCAGCAGGGTAGGAGCGGGTTTGTCAGATGCGCAGTATTTT
TRBJ2-1 | NA | TRBD1 | TRBV29-1 | CSGRDRGHNEQFF | TGCAGCGGGCGGGACAGGGGCCACAATGAGCAGTTCTTC
TRBJ2-1 | NA | TRBD1 | TRBV10-2 | CASSYSTGVYNERFF | TGCGCCAGCAGTTACTCGACAGGGGTGTACAATGAGCGGTTCTTC
TRBJ2-3 | NA | TRBD2 | TRBV7-8 | CASSSGLAGAGDTQYF | TGTGCCAGCAGTTCCGGACTAGCGGGGGCGGGAGATACGCAGTATTTT
TRBJ2-1 | few | TRBD2 | TRBV7-3 | CASSFGTSGSQNEQFF | TGTGCCAGCAGCTTCGGAACTAGCGGGAGTCAGAATGAGCAGTTCTTC
TRBJ2-5 | NA | NA | TRBV5-1 | CASSSVEGDTQYF | TGCGCCAGCAGCTCGGTAGAAGGGGATACGCAGTACTTC
TRBJ1-1 | NA | TRBD1 | TRBV10-3 | CAIRAGTGNTEAFF | TGTGCCATCAGGGCAGGGACAGGGAACACTGAAGCTTTCTTT
TRBJ1-6 | once | TRBD1 | TRBV20-1 | CSASFEGGRRVHF | TGCAGTGCTAGCTTTGAAGGGGGCAGGAGAGTCCACTTC
TRBJ2-2 | NA | NA | TRBV7-3 | CASTFSGTSGELFF | TGTGCCAGCACCTTTTCCGGGACGTCCGGGGAGCTGTTTTTT
TRBJ2-1 | many | NA | TRBV4-1 | CASSQDRDEQFF | TGCGCCAGCAGCCAAGATCGAGATGAGCAGTTCTTC
TRBJ1-1 | few | NA | TRBV12-3/TRBV12-4 | CASSRDLGLVDTEAFF | TGTGCCAGCAGCCGGGACCTTGGCCTTGTGGACACTGAAGCTTTCTTT
TRBJ2-1 | NA | NA | TRBV6-4 | CASSDTTCNEQFF | TGTGCCAGCAGTGACACAACCTGCAATGAGCAGTTCTTC
TRBJ2-1 | NA | TRBD1 | TRBV7-9 | CASSIDRAVTVYNEQFF | TGTGCCAGCAGTATCGACAGGGCGGTCACCGTCTACAATGAGCAGTTCTTC
TRBJ2-1 | few | NA | TRBV12-3/TRBV12-4 | CASSFGQGPYNEQFF | TGTGCCAGCAGTTTTGGCCAGGGGCCCTACAATGAGCAGTTCTTC
TRBJ1-5 | once | NA | TRBV19 | CASTLTGAGFNQPQHF | TGTGCCAGTACCCTGACGGGGGCAGGGTTCAATCAGCCCCAGCATTTT
TRBJ2-2 | many | TRBD1 | TRBV6-2/TRBV6-3 | CASVDHRGPNTGELFF | TGTGCCAGCGTAGATCACAGGGGGCCCAACACCGGGGAGCTGTTTTTT
TRBJ1-5 | NA | NA | TRBV19 | CASSIWGGSNQPQHF | TGTGCCAGTAGTATTTGGGGAGGTAGCAATCAGCCCCAGCATTTT
TRBJ1-1 | NA | NA | TRBV7-9 | CASSFDTEAFF | TGTGCCAGCAGCTTTGACACTGAAGCTTTCTTT
TRBJ2-5 | many | NA | TRBV29-1 | CSVDVSGKTQYF | TGCAGCGTTGATGTTAGCGGAAAGACCCAGTACTTC
TRBJ2-7 | NA | NA | TRBV10-1 | CASSEEDSSSYEQYF | TGCGCCAGCAGTGAGGAAGACTCCAGCTCCTACGAGCAGTACTTC
TRBJ2-3 | NA | TRBD1 | TRBV5-8 | CASSRGQGYTDTQYF | TGTGCCAGCAGCCGAGGACAGGGCTACACAGATACGCAGTATTTT
TRBJ2-2 | NA | NA | TRBV25-1 | CASSELLGELFF | TGTGCCAGCAGTGAATTATTGGGGGAGCTGTTTTTT
TRBJ1-5 | once | TRBD1 | TRBV20-1 | CSARAGQLGQPQHF | TGCAGTGCTAGAGCGGGACAGCTTGGACAGCCCCAGCATTTT
TRBJ2-7 | NA | NA | TRBV7-9 | CASSPGTRGPYEQYF | TGTGCCAGCAGCCCAGGGACAAGGGGACCCTACGAGCAGTACTTC
TRBJ2-3 | once | NA | TRBV7-9 | CAGGPTSANTQYF | TGTGCCGGGGGCCCCACATCCGCAAATACGCAGTATTTT
TRBJ2-7 | NA | TRBD1 | TRBV25-1 | CASRGAGQGAYEQYF | TGTGCCAGCAGGGGGGCCGGACAGGGGGCCTACGAGCAGTACTTC